The 23 T cell receptor beta chains in this list originate from one sample, sequenced in a study of T cells in Graves' hyperthyroidism and ophthalmopathy (dated by TCRdb to the late 2010s). Preparation of the library involved multiplex PCR. The sequencing machine was an Illumina HiSeq 2000. The TCR beta CDR3 regions were amplified from RNA transcripts. For the first round of RT-PCR on the TCR CDR3, the HTBI primer set was used together with the Qiagen OneStep RT-PCR kit. The public reads were run again by TCRdb, first through fastp at Q25 and then through MiXCR, and only productive beta chains were kept. Merged by CDR3 protein, the rows form single entries marked with the most common genes and DNA. The sample table holds hundreds of thousands of distinct CDR3 sequences, of which more than 20% were seen once. The ten most abundant clones make up about 35% of the sample. The specimen was blood. The receptors shown here come from a man aged 30 to 39 with Graves' ophthalmopathy.

The table lists this clonotype with a few counts. The J gene is TRBJ2-2, the V gene TRBV28, with D possibly TRBD1 on 6 matching bases. Germline V gene data show CDR1 as MDHEN and CDR2 as SYDVKM. The CDR3 loop spans 15 amino acids. Trimming stripped 6 bases from V and 0 bases from J, with 11 bases between. For the CDR3, the DNA is TGTGCCAGCAGGTTCGACAGGCCGAACACCGGGGAGCTGTTTTTT. It yields the protein CASRFDRPNTGELFF.

This clonotype showed up just a few times. This chain connects TRBV12-3 or TRBV12-4 to TRBJ1-1; D call uncertain. The length of the CDR3 is 13 residues. V lost 6 bases, J lost 2 bases, and 10 bases lay in between. CDR3 nucleotides: TGTGCCAGCAGGTATTCGGAAAACACTGAAGCTTTCTTT. Translation gives CASRYSENTEAFF.

The chain carries TRBV12-3 or TRBV12-4 and TRBJ1-2; 7 bases map to TRBD1. CDR3 length equals 13 residues. Trimming at V came to 6 bases and at J to 4 bases, leaving 5 bases not matched to a gene. The CDR3 reads CASRPTGFYGYTF. CDR3 DNA: TGTGCCAGCAGACCGACAGGGTTCTATGGCTACACCTTC.

V gene TRBV20-1 combines with J gene TRBJ2-7; maybe TRBD2 (7 bases). Trimming pared 1 base from V and 0 bases from J, leaving 13 bases between. CDR1 and CDR2 (germline): DFQATT, SNEGSKA (reference sequence). The CDR3 extends over 15 amino acids. DNA for the CDR3: TGCAGTGCTAGAGTCGGGGGGCCCTTCTCCTACGAGCAGTACTTC. Its protein is CSARVGGPFSYEQYF.

This clonotype showed up just a few times. The chain links TRBV10-2 to TRBJ2-1, with 7 bases fitting TRBD1. The CDR3 is made up of 14 amino acids. After removal of 7 bases from V and 0 bases from J, the junction contained 3 bases not matched to a gene. The germline V gene has CDR1 WSHSY and CDR2 SAAADI. The CDR3 here is CASNDRASYNEQFF. DNA of the CDR3: TGCGCCAGCAACGACAGGGCCTCCTACAATGAGCAGTTCTTC.

As regards this clonotype: Being one base from a much bigger clone, this may be a read error. The rearrangement uses TRBV11-2 and TRBJ2-3; the D gene is possibly TRBD2 (5 bases). From germline, CDR1 is SGHAT and CDR2 FQNNGV. The CDR3 sequence is 16 residues long. V was trimmed by 1 base and J by 4 bases, leaving 15 bases between them. CDR3 in DNA: TGTGCCAGCAGCTTAGTACTCGGGCTAGCAGCAGATACGCAGTATTTT. This translates into CASSLVLGLAADTQYF.

The chain couples TRBV5-4 to TRBJ2-5; 10 bases are shared with TRBD2. The CDR3 loop spans 18 amino acids. The J segment lost 5 bases and the V segment lost 4 bases, leaving 17 bases of the junction unmatched. Per the germline V gene, CDR1 is SGHNT and CDR2 is YYREEE (reference sequence). The CDR3 nucleotides are TGTGCCAGCAGCCCGGCCGACCTAGCGGGAGTCCTAAGGGAGACCCAGTACTTC. This codes for CASSPADLAGVLRETQYF. Full variable domain (rest looked up from reference TRBV5-4 and TRBJ2-5): ETGVTQSPTHLIKTRGQQVTLRCSSQSGHNTVSWYQQALGQGPQFIFQYYREEENGRGNFPPRFSGLQFPNYSSELNVNALELDDSALYLCASSPADLAGVLRETQYFGPGTRLLVL.

This chain links TRBV30 with TRBJ1-2; TRBD1 might be the D (5 bases). Trimming took off 3 bases at V and 3 bases at J, with 17 bases between the two ends. CDR1 is GTSNPN, CDR2 SVGIG, per germline (reference sequence). The CDR3 has 15 residues. DNA for the CDR3: TGTGCCTGGAGCCCTCTGGGGGGTACCTACTATGGCTACACCTTC. As protein: CAWSPLGGTYYGYTF.

The V call is TRBV5-1, the J call TRBJ1-2, with D uncertain. V dropped 0 bases and J dropped 5 bases, with 11 bases sitting between them. CDR1 is SGHRS, CDR2 YFSETQ, per germline. The CDR3 loop spans 14 amino acids. CDR3 sequence (DNA): TGCGCCAGCAGCTTGGACAGTACGGGGTATGGCTACACCTTC. This translates into CASSLDSTGYGYTF.

The rearrangement links TRBV7-9 to TRBJ1-2; D not certain. V was shortened by 4 bases and J by 8 bases, with 8 bases between the two germline ends. Per germline, CDR1 SEHNR and CDR2 FQNEAQ (reference sequence). The CDR3 runs 11 residues. The DNA for the CDR3 is TGTGCCAGCAGCTCGGACGACGGCTACACCTTC. Translation: CASSSDDGYTF.

V and J are TRBV6-5 and TRBJ1-6; perhaps TRBD1 as D (5 bases). Germline CDR1 and CDR2: MNHEY and SVGAGI. Trimming removed 0 bases at V and 5 bases at J, with 8 bases between. The CDR3 sequence is 15 residues long. Here the CDR3 DNA reads TGTGCCAGCAGTTACTCTGAGGGACATAATTCACCCCTCCACTTT. It codes for CASSYSEGHNSPLHF.

The genes are TRBV15 and TRBJ1-1, with D perhaps matching TRBD1 (6 bases). V shed 2 bases and J shed 4 bases, with 11 bases lying between them. The CDR3 extends over 14 amino acids. CDR1 and CDR2 from the germline V gene are LNHNV and YYDKDF (reference sequence). The CDR3 spells CATSRPTGPTEAFF. CDR3 DNA: TGTGCCACCAGCAGACCCACAGGGCCCACTGAAGCTTTCTTT. The whole variable domain, filled in from reference TRBV15 and TRBJ1-1, reads DAMVIQNPRYQVTQFGKPVTLSCSQTLNHNVMYWYQQKSSQAPKLLFHYYDKDFNNEADTPDNFQSRRPNTSFCFLDIRSPGLGDTAMYLCATSRPTGPTEAFFGQGTRLTVV.

The V and J genes are TRBV7-3 and TRBJ2-3, with no clear D. Trimming removed 1 base at V and 4 bases at J, with 6 bases between. Germline V lookup: CDR1 SGHTA, CDR2 FQGTGA. The CDR3 loop spans 13 amino acids. In DNA form, the CDR3 reads TGTGCCAGCAGCTTAAAAAGTCCAGATACGCAGTATTTT. It encodes CASSLKSPDTQYF.

This clonotype was found many times. The CDR3 DNA reads TGTGCCAGCAGCTTTAGATCGTCCGGCTACACCTTC. Translation gives CASSFRSSGYTF. V usage is TRBV7-2 and J usage is TRBJ1-2; D gene unclear. This CDR3 is built from 12 residues. CDR1 is SGHTA and CDR2 is FQGNSA in the germline V gene. Trimming removed 3 bases at V and 8 bases at J, with 10 bases between.

The chain recombines TRBV28 with TRBJ2-7, with a tentative D call TRBD2 (7 bases). This CDR3 has 14 residues. Germline V gives CDR1 MDHEN, CDR2 SYDVKM. The ends were cut back, 6 bases at V and 5 bases at J, with 17 bases in the middle. CDR3 region: CASSLKGGGDEQYF. Written as DNA, the CDR3 is TGTGCCAGCAGCCTCAAGGGGGGGGGAGACGAGCAGTACTTC.

DNA for the CDR3: TGTGCCAGCAGTTCCTGGGCCCAGAGTTACGAGCAGTACTTC. Protein: CASSSWAQSYEQYF. The genes are TRBV28 and TRBJ2-7, with D unresolved. This CDR3 contains 14 residues. V was pared by 4 bases and J by 4 bases, with 14 bases between. Per germline, CDR1 MDHEN and CDR2 SYDVKM.

This clonotype was counted at least ten times. The chain links TRBV7-2 to TRBJ2-5; D may match TRBD1 or TRBD2 (5 bases each). This CDR3 region has 14 residues. Trimming stripped 3 bases from V and 4 bases from J, with 12 bases between. CDR1 SGHTA and CDR2 FQGNSA come from the germline V gene. CDR3 DNA sequence: TGTGCCAGCAGCTTGCTGGGACCAGGAGAGACCCAGTACTTC. As protein: CASSLLGPGETQYF.

The genes are TRBV6-1 and TRBJ2-6; D remains unclear. V lost 7 bases to trimming and J lost 0 bases, with 7 bases between them. The germline CDR1 and CDR2 sequences are MNHNS and SASEGT. The CDR3 totals 14 residues. DNA for the CDR3: TGTGCCAGCAAACGGAGCTCTGGGGCCAACGTCCTGACTTTC. This encodes CASKRSSGANVLTF.

This clonotype showed up just a few times. This chain connects TRBV5-6 to TRBJ2-3; 9 bases agree with TRBD2. The V gene's germline CDR1 is SGHDT and CDR2 YYEEEE. V was clipped by 4 bases and J by 1 base; unmatched bases: 10. The CDR3 consists of 17 residues. This CDR3 reads CASSPNRGLARTDTQYF. The CDR3, as DNA: TGTGCCAGCAGCCCAAACCGGGGACTAGCCCGCACAGATACGCAGTATTTT.

The sample holds many counts of this clonotype. This chain links TRBV2 with TRBJ2-7; 7 positions match TRBD2. CDR1 and CDR2 (germline): SNHLY, FYNNEI. This CDR3 is built from 14 residues. The trim removed 4 bases at V and 0 bases at J, leaving 3 bases unmatched. CDR3 in DNA: TGTGCCAGCAGTGCAGCGGGGAGCTCCTACGAGCAGTACTTC. Its protein is CASSAAGSSYEQYF.

This clonotype was recorded at least ten times. The chain uses TRBV28 and TRBJ2-1; 14 bases map to TRBD2. Germline loops: CDR1 MDHEN, CDR2 SYDVKM. The CDR3 runs to 16 residues. The junction had 9 bases not matched to a gene; V was cut back by 6 bases and J by 8 bases. CDR3 residues: CASRPPTSGRADEQFF. The CDR3 DNA reads as TGTGCCAGCAGACCGCCGACTAGCGGGAGGGCCGATGAGCAGTTCTTC.

The rearrangement joins TRBV12-3 or TRBV12-4 to TRBJ1-5; D remains ambiguous. This CDR3 region has 13 residues. V dropped 6 bases and J dropped 3 bases, with 9 bases sitting between them. The CDR3 nucleotides are TGTGCCAGCAGCCATCAAGTCAATCAGCCCCAGCATTTT. It is translated as CASSHQVNQPQHF.

In this sample, this clonotype turned up a few times. This rearrangement joins TRBV5-1 to TRBJ2-7; 8 nucleotides agree with TRBD2. V trimming: 4 bases; J trimming: 4 bases; junction bases outside the gene matches: 4. Germline V lookup: CDR1 SGHRS, CDR2 YFSETQ. The CDR3 spans 13 residues. The DNA of the CDR3 is TGCGCCAGCAGCGTGACTAGCGAGTACGAGCAGTACTTC. Translated, it gives CASSVTSEYEQYF. Looking up the rest from reference TRBV5-1 and TRBJ2-7 gives the full variable domain: KAGVTQTPRYLIKTRGQQVTLSCSPISGHRSVSWYQQTPGQGLQFLFEYFSETQRNKGNFPGRFSGRQFSNSRSEMNVSTLELGDSALYLCASSVTSEYEQYFGPGTRLTVT.